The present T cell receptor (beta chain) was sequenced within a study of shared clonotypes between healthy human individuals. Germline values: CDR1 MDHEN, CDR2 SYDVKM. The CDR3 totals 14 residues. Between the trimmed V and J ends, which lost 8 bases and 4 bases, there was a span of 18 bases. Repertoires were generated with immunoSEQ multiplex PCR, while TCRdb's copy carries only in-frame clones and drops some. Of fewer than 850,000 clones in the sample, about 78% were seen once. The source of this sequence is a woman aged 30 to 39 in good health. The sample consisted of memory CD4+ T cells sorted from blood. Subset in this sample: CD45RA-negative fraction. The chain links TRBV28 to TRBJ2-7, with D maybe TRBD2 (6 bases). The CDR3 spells CASGIAVLRYEQYF. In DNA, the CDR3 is TGTGCCAGCGGAATAGCGGTACTCCGTTACGAGCAGTACTTC.